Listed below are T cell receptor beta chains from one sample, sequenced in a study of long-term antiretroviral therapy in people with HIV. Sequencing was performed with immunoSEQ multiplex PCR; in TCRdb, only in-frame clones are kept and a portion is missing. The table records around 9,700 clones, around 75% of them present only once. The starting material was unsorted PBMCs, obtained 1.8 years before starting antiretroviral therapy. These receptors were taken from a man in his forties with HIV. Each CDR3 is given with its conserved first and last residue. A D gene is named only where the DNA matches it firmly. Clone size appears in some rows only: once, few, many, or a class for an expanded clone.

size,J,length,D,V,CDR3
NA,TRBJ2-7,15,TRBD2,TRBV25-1,CASSPGGGANYEQYF
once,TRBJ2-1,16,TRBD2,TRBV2,CASSEITTSGYNEQFF
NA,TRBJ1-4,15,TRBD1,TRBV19,CASRDPGQANEKLFF
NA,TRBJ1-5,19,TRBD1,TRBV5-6,CASSGWTGGGMLGNQPQHF
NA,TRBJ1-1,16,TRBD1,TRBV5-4,CASSSGTGVGGTEAFF
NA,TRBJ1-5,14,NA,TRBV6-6,CASSIHPSNQPQHF
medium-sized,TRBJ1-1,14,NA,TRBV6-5,CASSSEVLNTEAFF
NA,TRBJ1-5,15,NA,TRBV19,CASSIEAASNQPQHF
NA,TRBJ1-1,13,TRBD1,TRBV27,CASSIGGNTEAFF
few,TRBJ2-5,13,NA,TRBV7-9,CASSPGHKETQYF